The 16 T cell receptor beta chains below all came from one sample that was sequenced in a study of T cells in tuberculosis. The time point is: new active TB diagnosis, blood taken before or within 7 days of starting treatment. Method: immunoSEQ multiplex PCR; TCRdb's copy keeps in-frame clones and lacks some. Among about 34,000 clones listed, over 85% were seen once. Sequencing was performed on PBMCs, taken at tuberculosis diagnosis. The receptor source for this set is an adult with tuberculosis.

The rearrangement links TRBV2 to TRBJ2-3; 9 bases line up with TRBD2. The CDR3 runs to 14 residues. Germline CDR1 and CDR2: SNHLY and FYNNEI. With 5 bases clipped from V and 6 bases from J, the junction kept 6 bases outside the gene matches. The CDR3 DNA sequence: TGTGCCAGCAGTTTTAGCGGGAGCGAGGATACGCAGTATTTT. Translation: CASSFSGSEDTQYF.

Of note for this clone: In the same sample, other DNA sequences code for this CDR3. The rearrangement uses TRBV5-6 and TRBJ2-1; no firm D call. In germline, CDR1 is SGHDT, CDR2 YYEEEE. CDR3 length: 15 residues. Trimming pared 2 bases from V and 3 bases from J, leaving 12 bases between. CDR3 DNA sequence: TGTGCCAGCAGCTTATTGTCCCGTTACTACAATGAGCAGTTCTTC. Translating it yields CASSLLSRYYNEQFF.

This sequence joins TRBV5-1 and TRBJ1-5; 9 bases match TRBD1. V gave up 4 bases and J gave up 7 bases; unmatched junction bases: 6. The CDR3 is 14 amino acids. Germline CDR1 is SGHRS and CDR2 is YFSETQ. The CDR3 DNA follows: TGCGCCAGCAGCGAACAGGGGGCAGGGCAGCCCCAGCATTTT. Residues: CASSEQGAGQPQHF.

In its sample, this clone was seen once. The rearrangement joins TRBV5-1 to TRBJ2-3; 10 bases fit TRBD2. Germline values: CDR1 SGHRS, CDR2 YFSETQ. With V trimmed by 0 bases and J by 2 bases, 6 bases remained unmatched. The CDR3 is 17 amino acids. The CDR3 here is CASSLGTSGDPTDTQYF. CDR3 in DNA: TGCGCCAGCAGCTTGGGCACTAGCGGGGACCCCACAGATACGCAGTATTTT.

This sequence joins TRBV29-1 and TRBJ2-2; tentative D call: TRBD2 (6 bases). The germline V gene encodes CDR1 SQVTM and CDR2 ANQGSEA. Trimming left V 4 bases short and J 1 base short, with 7 bases between. The CDR3 covers 13 residues. The CDR3 nucleotides read TGCAGCGTTGTGGGGGGGAACACCGGGGAGCTGTTTTTT. Its translation is CSVVGGNTGELFF.

The rearrangement links TRBV5-1 to TRBJ1-1, with a possible D match to TRBD1 (5 bases). The CDR3 is 17 amino acids. Between the trimmed V and J ends, which lost 0 bases and 5 bases, there was a span of 20 bases. CDR1 and CDR2 from the germline V gene are SGHRS and YFSETQ. The CDR3 sequence: CASSLASLGQGQTEAFF. DNA for the CDR3: TGCGCCAGCAGCTTGGCTAGTTTAGGGCAGGGTCAAACTGAAGCTTTCTTT.

A single count supports this clone. V is TRBV7-2 and J is TRBJ1-2; TRBD1 is a possible D gene (5 bases). Trimming removed 5 bases at V and 4 bases at J, with 17 bases between. The V gene's germline CDR1 is SGHTA and CDR2 FQGNSA. The CDR3 loop spans 15 amino acids. Here the CDR3 DNA reads TGTGCCAGCAGCGTGACAGCCTTATGGACCTATGGCTACACCTTC. This gives the protein CASSVTALWTYGYTF.

This chain joins TRBV7-9 and TRBJ2-7, with 9 bases lining up with TRBD2. This CDR3 region has 16 residues. The germline V gene encodes CDR1 SEHNR and CDR2 FQNEAQ (reference sequence). V gave up 5 bases and J gave up 1 base; unmatched junction bases: 9. CDR3 sequence (DNA): TGTGCCAGCAGCATTAGCGGGAGTCACACTTCCTACGAGCAGTACTTC. Protein: CASSISGSHTSYEQYF.

The DNA of the CDR3 is TGTGCCAGCAGTGACAGGGGAATTGACTATGGCTACACCTTC. This encodes CASSDRGIDYGYTF. The genes are TRBV2 and TRBJ1-2; perhaps TRBD1 as D (6 bases). Germline loops: CDR1 SNHLY, CDR2 FYNNEI. V was cut by 3 bases and J by 3 bases, with 11 bases left in between. The CDR3 spans 14 residues.

V is TRBV27 and J is TRBJ1-1; perhaps TRBD1 as D (6 bases). The V and J ends lost 3 bases and 2 bases respectively, with 10 bases between them. Germline V CDR1 and CDR2: MNHEY, SMNVEV (reference sequence). This CDR3 is 14 amino acids long. DNA for the CDR3: TGTGCCAGCAGTTTCAGGGGCGGAAACACTGAAGCTTTCTTT. Its translation is CASSFRGGNTEAFF.

V and J are TRBV23-1 and TRBJ1-2; the D gene is possibly TRBD1 (5 bases). TRBV23-1 is identified as an open reading frame with a role that is uncertain. V was cut by 10 bases and J by 9 bases, with 9 bases left in between. The CDR3 sequence is 9 residues long. This CDR3 reads CATHRSYTF. The DNA of the CDR3 is TGCGCCACCCACAGGAGCTACACCTTC.

This chain joins TRBV5-1 and TRBJ1-4; D call uncertain. The CDR3 has 15 amino acids. CDR1 is SGHRS and CDR2 is YFSETQ in the germline V gene. With 1 base removed from V and 1 base from J, the gap between germline ends came to 8 bases. The CDR3 spells CASSLLPGTNEKLFF. CDR3 bases: TGCGCCAGCAGCTTGCTTCCGGGAACTAATGAAAAACTGTTTTTT.

The chain carries TRBV5-1 and TRBJ2-3; D may be TRBD2 (5 bases). CDR1 and CDR2 from the germline V gene are SGHRS and YFSETQ. The V end lost 4 bases, the J end lost 3 bases, and 15 bases lay between the germline ends. The CDR3 is 15 amino acids. The CDR3 sequence is CASSPRSGGTDTQYF. The DNA of the CDR3 is TGCGCCAGCAGCCCTAGAAGTGGCGGGACAGATACGCAGTATTTT.

This CDR3 is CASRLQTDFYGYTF. The CDR3 nucleotides read TGTGCCAGCCGACTCCAGACGGACTTCTATGGCTACACCTTC. The V and J genes are TRBV6-5 and TRBJ1-2; unclear D gene. This CDR3 is built from 14 residues. Trimming took 8 bases from V and 4 from J, leaving 17 bases between them. CDR1 and CDR2 from the germline V gene are MNHEY and SVGAGI.

The V gene is TRBV7-3, the J gene TRBJ2-6; 8 nucleotides line up with TRBD1. The CDR3 is made up of 17 amino acids. Trimming cost V 2 bases and J 3 bases; bases outside gene matches: 6. Germline CDR1 and CDR2: SGHTA and FQGTGA. This chain's CDR3 is CASSLQGAAFGANVLTF. The CDR3 DNA reads TGTGCCAGCAGCTTACAGGGGGCTGCATTTGGGGCCAACGTCCTGACTTTC.

The V and J genes are TRBV28 and TRBJ2-3; TRBD2 matches at 9 bases. Germline V CDR1 and CDR2: MDHEN, SYDVKM. The CDR3 extends over 19 amino acids. J was trimmed by 4 bases and V by 2 bases; bases with no gene match: 16. The CDR3 sequence is CASSLRWRREGPEADTQYF. DNA for the CDR3: TGTGCCAGCAGTTTAAGGTGGCGGCGGGAGGGACCCGAGGCAGATACGCAGTATTTT.